Judged by abundance, the clone carrying this T cell receptor (beta chain) is medium-sized (0.01 to 0.1%). Its matching antigen is unknown. The data belong to a study of vaccination and CD4 T cells after COVID-19. Scientists ran DNA taken from cultured CD4+ T cells through the Oncomine TCR Beta short-read assay for sequencing. TCRdb used MiXCR to reprocess the PCR reads, holding one entry per CDR3 protein. Among about 13,000 distinct CDR3 sequences listed, roughly 30% were seen once. The CDR3 has 16 amino acids. In germline, CDR1 is GTSNPN, CDR2 SVGIG (reference sequence). With V trimmed by 3 bases and J by 1 base, 7 bases remained unmatched. Treatment noted: roughly 10-day PBMC culture with coronavirus spike peptide pools or control peptides (ViraFEST assay). Study observations and caveats: Relatively few convalescent patients were studied, without early post-infection timepoints.

The TCR originated in a human donor who had recovered from COVID-19. Sequencing was carried out using CD4+ T cells from blood, cultured in vitro. V and J are TRBV30 and TRBJ1-5; 9 nucleotides match TRBD1. CDR3 amino acids: CAWSNRGRGSNQPQHF. CDR3 coding DNA: TGTGCCTGGAGCAACAGGGGGCGAGGGAGCAATCAGCCCCAGCATTTT.